The 22 T cell receptor beta chains below come from one sample, sequenced in a study of regulatory T cells in long-lasting Graves disease. Indicated time point: newly diagnosed GD, antithyroid drugs for less than 3 months. PBMCs were the source of the RNA used for TCR sequencing. According to the study, TCR beta libraries were built with iRepertoire HTBI primers and CDR3-region Arm-PCR. TCRdb re-called the multiplex PCR reads through MiXCR, storing one row per CDR3 protein. The sample consists of 300,000 to 400,000 distinct CDR3 sequences, 15% to 20% of them appearing once. The sample consisted of peripheral blood mononuclear cells (PBMCs), taken at new diagnosis, from a patient treated with antithyroid drugs. The receptors originated from a female donor with Graves disease.

The rearrangement joins TRBV5-1 to TRBJ2-7, with D perhaps TRBD2 (6 bases). Germline CDR1 reads SGHRS; CDR2 reads YFSETQ. Trimming removed 4 bases from V and 5 bases from J, with 16 bases in between. CDR3 size: 14 residues. The CDR3 coding sequence is TGCGCCAGCAGCCGGGGGAACCGCGGGGACGAGCAGTACTTC. Protein product: CASSRGNRGDEQYF.

This chain links TRBV11-3 with TRBJ2-4; tentatively, D is TRBD1 or TRBD2 (5 bases each). Looked up from germline, CDR1 is SGHNT and CDR2 is YENEEA. Trimming shortened V by 1 base and J by 9 bases, and 25 bases separated the two germline ends. This CDR3 is built from 18 residues. This CDR3 is CASSLGPGQGVLGSIQYF. CDR3 nucleotide sequence: TGTGCCAGCAGCTTAGGCCCGGGGCAGGGCGTGCTAGGAAGCATTCAGTACTTC.

A word on this clonotype: This likely stems from a read error, as it lies one base from a far larger clone. This chain links TRBV11-2 with TRBJ1-2, with 12 bases that match TRBD1. This CDR3 comprises 15 residues. Looked up from germline, CDR1 is SGHAT and CDR2 is FQNNGV. The CDR3 DNA reads TGTGCCAGCAGCTTCGGGGGACAGGGGGCTAACGGCTGCACCTTC. The encoded protein is CASSFGGQGANGCTF.

Ten or more counts support this clonotype. This rearrangement joins TRBV11-3 to TRBJ2-6, with D hard to call. The germline V gene has CDR1 SGHNT and CDR2 YENEEA. The V gene lost 4 bases and the J gene lost 0 bases, with 13 bases spanning the gap. This CDR3 region has 17 residues. CDR3 loop: CASSSPGLNSGANVLTF. As DNA, the CDR3 is TGTGCCAGCAGCTCCCCTGGGTTAAACTCTGGGGCCAACGTCCTGACTTTC.

This clonotype was recorded at least ten times. This sequence joins TRBV28 and TRBJ1-2, with 11 positions matching TRBD1. The CDR3 is 14 amino acids. Germline CDR1 MDHEN, CDR2 SYDVKM. The V segment lost 6 bases and the J segment 7 bases; nucleotides outside the gene matches: 7. Here the CDR3 reads CASRSHGTGGGYTF. CDR3 DNA sequence: TGTGCCAGCAGGTCCCACGGGACAGGGGGTGGCTACACCTTC.

The chain employs TRBV28 and TRBJ2-7; a weak D match, TRBD1 (5 bases). With 5 bases removed from V and 5 bases from J, the gap between germline ends came to 13 bases. The CDR3 loop spans 13 amino acids. Germline values: CDR1 MDHEN, CDR2 SYDVKM. The CDR3 is CASSAQGGHEQYF. The CDR3 DNA is TGTGCCAGCAGTGCTCAGGGTGGCCACGAGCAGTACTTC.

In this sample, this clonotype turned up many times. The J gene is TRBJ1-2, the V gene TRBV20-1; D perhaps matches TRBD1 (5 bases). V was cut by 0 bases and J by 5 bases, with 10 bases left in between. This CDR3 is built from 13 residues. Per the germline V gene, CDR1 is DFQATT and CDR2 is SNEGSKA (reference sequence). CDR3 sequence (DNA): TGCAGTGCTAGAGATGCGGGGGAGTATGGCTACACCTTC. It encodes CSARDAGEYGYTF.

Ten or more counts support this clonotype. The CDR3: CASSPGQLAYNEQFF. CDR3 nucleotides: TGTGCCAGCAGCCCGGGACAGCTCGCCTACAATGAGCAGTTCTTC. The rearrangement joins TRBV7-9 to TRBJ2-1, with TRBD1 identical over 7 bases. Losses at the gene ends were 5 bases for V and 2 bases for J; bases not matched to a gene: 6. The CDR3 length is 15 residues. Germline V CDR1 and CDR2: SEHNR, FQNEAQ (reference sequence).

This clonotype came up many times. In nucleotides, the CDR3 is TGTGCCAGCAGCCATCGGGAGGCGGCCCAGCATTTT. Translation gives CASSHREAAQHF. The chain combines TRBV7-8 with TRBJ1-5, with no clear D. The length of the CDR3 is 12 residues. Germline values: CDR1 SGHVS, CDR2 FQNEAQ. V was trimmed by 5 bases and J by 11 bases, leaving 13 bases between them.

This chain uses TRBV20-1 with TRBJ2-1, with D possibly TRBD1 on 6 matching bases. This CDR3 spans 13 amino acids. Germline V gene lookup returns CDR1 DFQATT and CDR2 SNEGSKA (reference sequence). V shed 3 bases and J shed 7 bases, with 13 bases lying between them. CDR3 sequence (DNA): TGCAGTGCTAGGTTGGGGGCCAGGAATGAGCAGTTCTTC. Its protein product is CSARLGARNEQFF.

The sample holds many counts of this clonotype. The gene calls are TRBV27 and TRBJ1-5; tentatively, D is TRBD1 (6 bases). CDR3 length equals 15 residues. V was shortened by 3 bases and J by 2 bases, with 11 bases between the two germline ends. Per germline, CDR1 MNHEY and CDR2 SMNVEV (reference sequence). The chain's CDR3 is CASSFLGQRNQPQHF. The CDR3 DNA sequence: TGTGCCAGCAGTTTCCTCGGACAGCGCAATCAGCCCCAGCATTTT.

The table lists this clonotype with many counts. The rearrangement links TRBV7-9 to TRBJ1-1, with D tentatively TRBD1 (5 bases). CDR1 is SEHNR, CDR2 FQNEAQ, per germline (reference sequence). There are 14 residues in the CDR3. V lost 3 bases and J 5 bases, leaving 13 bases between the germline ends. CDR3 nucleotides: TGTGCCAGCAGCTTCGGGGACCCGGGGACTGAAGCTTTCTTT. Translated, it gives CASSFGDPGTEAFF.

The table lists this clonotype with a few counts. The V and J genes are TRBV6-1 and TRBJ2-1, with 9 positions matching TRBD2. The V gene's germline CDR1 is MNHNS and CDR2 SASEGT. The CDR3 covers 16 residues. V lost 5 bases and J lost 3; bases outside the gene matches: 8. This chain's CDR3 is CASSQPTSGRYNEQFF. For the CDR3, the DNA is TGTGCCAGCAGTCAACCAACTAGCGGGCGCTACAATGAGCAGTTCTTC.

About this clonotype: One end of the junction is discordant with germline, which a read error may explain. The V call is TRBV7-7, the J call TRBJ2-2, with D perhaps TRBD2 (5 bases). Germline loops: CDR1 SSHAT, CDR2 FNYEAQ (reference sequence). The CDR3 spans 15 residues. As DNA, the CDR3 is TGTGCTAGCACCGCCGGTAGGATCCCCGCCGGGGATCTGTTTTTT. Protein: CASTAGRIPAGDLFF.

In its sample, this clonotype was seen many times. The chain couples TRBV28 to TRBJ1-5; no firm D call. Germline lookup yields CDR1 MDHEN and CDR2 SYDVKM. This CDR3 comprises 13 residues. The V and J ends lost 11 bases and 0 bases respectively, with 11 bases between them. CDR3 protein: CAGGGNSNQPQHF. The DNA for the CDR3 is TGTGCCGGAGGTGGGAATAGCAATCAGCCCCAGCATTTT.

This clonotype was seen ten or more times. The rearrangement uses TRBV2 and TRBJ2-2; unclear D gene. CDR1 SNHLY and CDR2 FYNNEI come from the germline V gene. This CDR3 is built from 12 residues. The V and J ends lost 4 bases and 6 bases respectively, with 6 bases between them. CDR3 sequence reads: CASSAAAGELFF. The CDR3 nucleotides are TGTGCCAGCAGTGCTGCAGCCGGGGAGCTGTTTTTT.

The rearrangement links TRBV4-1 to TRBJ2-2; D may match TRBD1 or TRBD2 (7 bases each). CDR1 MGHRA and CDR2 YSYEKL come from the germline V gene. CDR3 size: 17 residues. V lost 4 bases, J lost 2 bases, and 17 bases lay in between. CDR3 region: CASSRDRASGNTGELFF. The CDR3 nucleotides are TGCGCCAGCAGCCGCGACAGGGCTAGCGGAAACACCGGGGAGCTGTTTTTT.

This clonotype was found many times. The V and J genes are TRBV9 and TRBJ1-1, with 8 positions matching TRBD1. Trimming at V came to 4 bases and at J to 3 bases, leaving 5 bases not matched to a gene. This CDR3 is 14 amino acids long. Per the germline V gene, CDR1 is SGDLS and CDR2 is YYNGEE. The CDR3 DNA sequence: TGTGCCAGCAGCCCCCGACAGGGGCACACTGAAGCTTTCTTT. Translating gives CASSPRQGHTEAFF. Supplemented by reference TRBV9 and TRBJ1-1, the full variable domain reads DSGVTQTPKHLITATGQRVTLRCSPRSGDLSVYWYQQSLDQGLQFLIQYYNGEERAKGNILERFSAQQFPDLHSELNLSSLELGDSALYFCASSPRQGHTEAFFGQGTRLTVV.

This clonotype was picked up many times. V usage is TRBV24-1 and J usage is TRBJ2-3, with TRBD1 as a possible D gene (5 bases). Judging by the DNA end, TRBJ2-5 fits better; the J call may be wrong. The CDR3 spans 14 residues. Germline V CDR1 and CDR2: KGHDR, SFDVKD. The CDR3 protein is CATSDAPRVQTQYF. CDR3 nucleotide sequence: TGTGCCACCAGTGATGCCCCCAGGGTCCAGACCCAGTACTTC.

This clonotype showed up many times. This chain joins TRBV5-5 and TRBJ2-1; 9 bases are shared with TRBD2. From germline, CDR1 is SGHKS and CDR2 YYEKEE (reference sequence). With V trimmed by 4 bases and J by 1 base, 9 bases remained unmatched. The CDR3 is 17 amino acids. The DNA for the CDR3 is TGTGCCAGCAGCCCCCATCCGCGGGGGGGGTCCTACAATGAGCAGTTCTTC. Its protein product is CASSPHPRGGSYNEQFF. Based on the CDR3 plus reference TRBV5-5 and TRBJ2-1, the full variable domain is DAGVTQSPTHLIKTRGQQVTLRCSPISGHKSVSWYQQVLGQGPQFIFQYYEKEERGRGNFPDRFSARQFPNYSSELNVNALLLGDSALYLCASSPHPRGGSYNEQFFGPGTRLTVL.

In its sample, this clonotype was seen many times. This chain joins TRBV5-1 and TRBJ2-7; TRBD1 is a possible D gene (6 bases). Germline values: CDR1 SGHRS, CDR2 YFSETQ. V was cut by 2 bases and J by 0 bases, with 9 bases left in between. This CDR3 contains 14 residues. CDR3 coding DNA: TGCGCCAGCAGCTTTCTGGACAGCTCCTACGAGCAGTACTTC. Amino acids: CASSFLDSSYEQYF.

The sample holds a few counts of this clonotype. Just one base apart from a much larger clone, this may be a read error. The chain couples TRBV10-2 to TRBJ2-3; TRBD2 agrees at 8 bases. The DNA end is a closer match to TRBJ2-7, so the J assignment may be wrong. The CDR3 has 14 residues. Germline lookup yields CDR1 WSHSY and CDR2 SAAADI. Here the CDR3 DNA reads TGCGCCAGCAGACTAGCGGCGGAGATGTGGGGGCAGTACTTC. Translating it yields CASRLAAEMWGQYF.